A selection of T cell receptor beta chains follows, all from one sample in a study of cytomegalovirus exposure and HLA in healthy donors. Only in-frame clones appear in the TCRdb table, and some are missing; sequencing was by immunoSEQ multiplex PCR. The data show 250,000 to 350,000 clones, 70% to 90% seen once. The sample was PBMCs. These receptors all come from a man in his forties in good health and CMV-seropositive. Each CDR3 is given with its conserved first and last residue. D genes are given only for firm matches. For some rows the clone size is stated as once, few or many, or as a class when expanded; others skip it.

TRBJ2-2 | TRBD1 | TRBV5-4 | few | CASSQQGVWGQLHTGELFF | TGTGCCAGCAGCCAACAAGGGGTGTGGGGACAGTTACACACCGGGGAGCTGTTTTTT
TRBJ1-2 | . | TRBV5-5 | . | CASSLTGANYGYTF | TGTGCCAGCTCCCTGACAGGAGCTAACTATGGCTACACCTTC
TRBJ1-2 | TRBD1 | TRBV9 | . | CASSSPGQAYGYTF | TGTGCCAGCAGCTCTCCGGGACAGGCCTATGGCTACACCTTC
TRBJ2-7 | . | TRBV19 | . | CASSIGGASYEQYF | TGTGCCAGTAGTATTGGAGGAGCATCCTACGAGCAGTACTTC
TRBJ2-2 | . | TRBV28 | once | CASWAIPPGELFF | TGTGCCAGCTGGGCCATTCCACCCGGGGAGCTGTTTTTT
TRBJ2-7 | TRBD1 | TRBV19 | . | CASSGTGQLYEQYF | TGTGCCAGTAGCGGGACAGGCCAACTCTACGAGCAGTACTTC
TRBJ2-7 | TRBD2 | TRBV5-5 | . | CASSQRSGRYEQYF | TGTGCCAGCTCCCAAAGGAGCGGGAGGTACGAGCAGTACTTC
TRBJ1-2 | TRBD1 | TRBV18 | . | CASSPPGQGMIYGYTF | TGTGCCAGCTCACCACCGGGACAGGGAATGATCTATGGCTACACCTTC
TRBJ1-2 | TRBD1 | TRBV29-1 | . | CSVSGQGNYGYTF | TGCAGCGTTTCCGGACAGGGGAACTATGGCTACACCTTC
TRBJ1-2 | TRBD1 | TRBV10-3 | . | CAISEPRGRSYGYTF | TGTGCCATCAGTGAGCCCAGGGGGCGAAGCTATGGCTACACCTTC
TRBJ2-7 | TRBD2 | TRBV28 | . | CASSFPSGSSYEQYF | TGTGCCAGCAGTTTTCCTAGCGGGTCCTCCTACGAGCAGTACTTC
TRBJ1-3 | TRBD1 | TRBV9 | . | CASSPGTVGNTIYF | TGTGCCAGCAGCCCAGGGACAGTCGGAAACACCATATATTTT
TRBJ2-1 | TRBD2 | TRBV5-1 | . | CASSLSGAHYNEQFF | TGCGCCAGCAGCTTAAGCGGGGCCCACTACAATGAGCAGTTCTTC
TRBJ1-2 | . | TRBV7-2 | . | CASSFPGIGYTF | TGTGCCAGCAGCTTTCCCGGGATTGGCTACACCTTC
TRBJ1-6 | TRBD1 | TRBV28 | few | CASSPGTGGALHF | TGTGCCAGCAGTCCCGGGACAGGGGGGGCCCTCCACTTT
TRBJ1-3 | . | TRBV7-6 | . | CASSPGGELGNTIYF | TGTGCCAGCAGCCCCGGCGGGGAACTGGGAAACACCATATATTTT
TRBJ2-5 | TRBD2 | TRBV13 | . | CASSPRTSGRRTETQYF | TGTGCCAGCAGCCCCAGGACTAGCGGGAGACGGACAGAGACCCAGTACTTC
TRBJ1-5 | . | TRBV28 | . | CASSLGGRSQHF | TGTGCCAGCAGTTTGGGGGGAAGGTCCCAGCATTTT
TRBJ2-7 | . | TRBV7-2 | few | CASSSYSYEQYF | TGTGCCAGCAGCTCGTACTCCTACGAGCAGTACTTC
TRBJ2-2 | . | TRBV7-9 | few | CASSSRAPGVAAGELFF | TGTGCCAGCAGCTCCCGAGCCCCGGGGGTCGCAGCCGGGGAGCTGTTTTTT
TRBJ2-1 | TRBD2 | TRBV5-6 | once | CASSPGTSGYNEQFF | TGTGCCAGCAGCCCTGGGACTAGCGGTTACAATGAGCAGTTCTTC
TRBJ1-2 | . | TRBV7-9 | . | CSSSPLTTRLNYGYTF | TGTTCCAGCAGCCCCCTGACGACCCGACTCAACTATGGCTACACCTTC
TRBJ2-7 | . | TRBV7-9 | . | CSSRGDTDRQYF | TGTTCCAGCAGGGGGGACACTGACAGGCAGTACTTC
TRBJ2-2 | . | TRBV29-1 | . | CSVVSRKRGELFF | TGCAGCGTTGTCAGTCGTAAGCGAGGGGAGCTGTTTTTT
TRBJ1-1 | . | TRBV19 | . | CASKYTGDTEAFF | TGTGCCAGTAAGTACACGGGGGACACTGAAGCTTTCTTT
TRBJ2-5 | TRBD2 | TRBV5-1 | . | CASSPPLAGASQETQYF | TGCGCCAGCAGCCCCCCGCTAGCGGGAGCATCGCAAGAGACCCAGTACTTC
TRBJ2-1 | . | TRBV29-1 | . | CSVMGASSYNEQFF | TGCAGCGTAATGGGGGCGAGCTCCTACAATGAGCAGTTCTTC
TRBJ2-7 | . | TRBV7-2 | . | CASSLSLALYEQYF | TGTGCCAGCAGCTTAAGCCTAGCGCTCTACGAGCAGTACTTC
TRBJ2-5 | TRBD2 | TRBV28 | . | CASSLSGGAAQETQYF | TGTGCCAGCAGTTTAAGCGGGGGAGCCGCGCAAGAGACCCAGTACTTC
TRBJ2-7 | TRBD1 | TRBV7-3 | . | CASSLTTLAGRGTYEQYF | TGTGCCAGCAGCTTAACGACCCTTGCGGGCAGGGGGACGTACGAGCAGTACTTC
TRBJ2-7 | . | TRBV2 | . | CASSEGRLASMQYF | TGTGCCAGCAGTGAGGGCCGTCTCGCTAGCATGCAGTACTTC
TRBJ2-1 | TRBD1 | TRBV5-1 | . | CASSMGQAYNEQFF | TGCGCCAGCAGCATGGGACAGGCCTACAATGAGCAGTTCTTC
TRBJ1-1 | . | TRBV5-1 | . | CASSLAMGLDTEAFF | TGCGCCAGCAGCTTGGCTATGGGGCTAGACACTGAAGCTTTCTTT
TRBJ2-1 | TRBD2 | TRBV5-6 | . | CASSLSVAGVGYNEQFF | TGTGCCAGCAGCTTGTCGGTAGCGGGAGTGGGATACAATGAGCAGTTCTTC
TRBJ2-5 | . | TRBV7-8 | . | CASSLAGLGTTQYF | TGTGCCAGCAGCTTAGCGGGCTTAGGTACGACCCAGTACTTC
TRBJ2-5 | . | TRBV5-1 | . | CASSLAASVETQYF | TGCGCCAGCAGCTTGGCGGCTAGCGTGGAGACCCAGTACTTC
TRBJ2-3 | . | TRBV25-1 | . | CASGERDTQYF | TGTGCCAGTGGGGAGAGGGATACGCAGTATTTT
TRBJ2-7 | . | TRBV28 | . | CASRRTSKEQYF | TGTGCCAGCAGACGTACTAGCAAAGAGCAGTACTTC
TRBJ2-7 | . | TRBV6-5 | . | CASSEYQGREQYF | TGTGCCAGCAGTGAATATCAGGGTCGGGAGCAGTACTTC
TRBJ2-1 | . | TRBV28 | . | CASSHMLSYNEQFF | TGTGCCAGCAGTCACATGTTGTCCTACAATGAGCAGTTCTTC
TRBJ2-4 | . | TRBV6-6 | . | CASREGAGAKNIQYF | TGTGCCAGCAGGGAGGGGGCAGGCGCCAAAAACATTCAGTACTTC
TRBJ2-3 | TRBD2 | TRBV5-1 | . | CASTTIAGRADTQYF | TGCGCCAGCACCACCATAGCGGGGAGGGCAGATACGCAGTATTTT
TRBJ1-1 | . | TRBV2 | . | CASSERRVGSTEAFF | TGTGCCAGCAGTGAAAGGAGGGTGGGGAGCACTGAAGCTTTCTTT